The present T cell receptor beta chain was sequenced within a study of cytomegalovirus exposure and HLA in healthy donors (dated by TCRdb to 2017 to 2019). Background for the entire study: The roughly 700 repertoires of the first cohort and the 120 validation repertoires were produced on the same platform, according to a later analysis. The study aimed to test whether signatures of past pathogen exposure could be identified by cataloging public T cell receptors. To predict cytomegalovirus infection status, the study combined high-throughput TCR immunosequencing, statistical association of individual TCRs with disease status, and machine learning. Besides the first cohort of roughly 640 subjects, a separate validation cohort made up of 90 to 150 different subjects was used. Summary of the overall study and its limitations: The classifier was reported to diagnose cytomegalovirus status with high specificity and sensitivity in both the original and validation cohorts. All 130 or so repertoires were used to score co-occurrence in the validation cohort in a later analysis, because that analysis had no HLA typing for the cohort. While some public TCRs were present in many individuals, most TCR sequences turned up only very rarely across donors. In the study, 150 to 200 TCR beta chains were listed as associated with cytomegalovirus. The authors suggested that the approach could potentially be extended to other disease states and immunological phenotypes. A later analysis found that TCRs clustered in the first cohort also tended to co-occur in the approximately 120 validation repertoires, with 94% of cluster scores above 0. In vitro tests confirmed that a few of the cytomegalovirus-associated TCR beta chains recognize cytomegalovirus antigens.

On this clone itself: Its binding antigen is unknown. Base qualities are not provided; no much larger clone lies one nucleotide away.

Based on the germline V gene, the CDR1 and CDR2 sequences are SGHVS and FQNEAQ. V is shortened by 1 base, J by 3 bases, and the region joining them spans 13 bases. The CDR3 measures 16 amino acids from cysteine to phenylalanine. Only CDR3 DNA is held: 48 bases, read in frame from base 1. Donors formed part of the validation cohort, which comprised fewer than 150 subjects and was distinct from the first cohort of some 700 subjects. Receptor amplification or capture employed the immunoSEQ multiplex PCR assay. The paper's processing steps were these. A statistical classification framework was developed to diagnose cytomegalovirus status using the catalog of TCR beta chain sequences. TCRdb stores this immuneACCESS table with in-frame sequences only. Part of the clones is absent; in the studies checked, under half of the shortfall reflects unresolved V genes, and no reason is known for the rest. V, J and clone size derive from that table, while D and trimming were established from the DNA sequence. This sample lists under 250,000 clones; roughly 83% were detected once. The top ten hold less than 7% of the sample.

The clonotype comes from a woman between 18 and 29 years old in good health and CMV-seronegative. The sequenced sample was PBMCs. Rearrangement joined TRBV7-8 to TRBJ1-5, with the D gene too uncertain to name. The CDR3 is CASSLGSGENNQPQHF. The nucleotide sequence reads as follows: TGTGCCAGCAGCTTAGGGTCCGGGGAAAACAATCAGCCCCAGCATTTT.